Each of the 17 T cell receptor beta chains below was sequenced from the same sample in a study of shared clonotypes between healthy human individuals. The data were produced by immunoSEQ multiplex PCR, yet TCRdb's version contains in-frame clones alone and is incomplete. In the table there are under 350,000 clones, 80% to 90% of which are singletons. The specimen was memory CD8+ T cells sorted from blood. Indicated subset: CD45RO+ cells pooled with CCR7-negative TemRA cells. The receptors originated from a man aged 18 to 35 in good health.

The genes are TRBV13 and TRBJ1-6; D call uncertain. The CDR3 covers 16 residues. Germline values: CDR1 PRHDT, CDR2 FYEKMQ (reference sequence). The ends were cut back, 5 bases at V and 0 bases at J, with 11 bases in the middle. This CDR3 is CASSPTLSSYNSPLHF. Written as DNA, the CDR3 is TGTGCCAGCAGCCCGACCCTGAGCTCCTATAATTCACCCCTCCACTTT.

CDR3 bases: TGTGCCAGCAGCTCACAGGCGGGGTATGGCTACACCTTC. This sequence encodes CASSSQAGYGYTF. This sequence joins TRBV13 and TRBJ1-2; D perhaps matches TRBD1 (5 bases). The germline V gene encodes CDR1 PRHDT and CDR2 FYEKMQ (reference sequence). This CDR3 contains 13 residues. Trimming cost V 4 bases and J 5 bases, with 11 bases left between them.

V gene TRBV18 combines with J gene TRBJ2-1; TRBD2 aligns across 9 bases. V shed 3 bases, J shed 6 bases, and the junction held 3 bases outside the gene matches. In germline, CDR1 is KGHSH, CDR2 LQKENI. The CDR3 totals 14 residues. The CDR3 spells CASSPAGGPNEQFF. DNA of the CDR3: TGTGCCAGCTCACCTGCGGGGGGGCCCAATGAGCAGTTCTTC.

The chain employs TRBV5-4 and TRBJ2-5; D is ambiguous. CDR3 length: 14 residues. The germline CDR1 and CDR2 sequences are SGHNT and YYREEE (reference sequence). V lost 4 bases and J lost 7, with 17 bases in between. The chain's CDR3 is CASSLHRAPLTQYF. In DNA, the CDR3 is TGTGCCAGCAGCCTTCACCGGGCCCCGCTGACCCAGTACTTC.

The rearrangement uses TRBV10-3 and TRBJ2-7; 8 positions match TRBD1. V lost 6 bases and J lost 2; bases outside the gene matches: 6. The CDR3 sequence is 14 residues long. CDR1 is ENHRY, CDR2 SYGVKD, per germline. The CDR3 is CAIRAPGGTYEQYF. Written as DNA, the CDR3 is TGTGCCATCAGGGCCCCAGGGGGCACCTACGAGCAGTACTTC.

The chain is built from TRBV10-1 and TRBJ2-1; D is uncertain. The CDR3 has 16 amino acids. V was pared by 3 bases and J by 0 bases, with 12 bases between. The V gene's germline CDR1 is WNHNN and CDR2 SYGVQD (reference sequence). The CDR3: CASSDRFWGSYNEQFF. CDR3 nucleotides: TGCGCCAGCAGTGACCGCTTCTGGGGCTCCTACAATGAGCAGTTCTTC.

The chain has TRBV6-5 and TRBJ2-1; maybe TRBD1 (6 bases). CDR3 length equals 16 residues. The V end lost 4 bases, the J end lost 4 bases, and 17 bases lay between the germline ends. Germline V gene sequence: CDR1 MNHEY, CDR2 SVGAGI. The CDR3 loop is CASSFQGPGEYNEQFF. The CDR3 nucleotides read TGTGCCAGCAGTTTTCAGGGGCCGGGTGAATACAATGAGCAGTTCTTC.

The chain carries TRBV5-6 and TRBJ1-1; D is ambiguous. CDR3 length equals 15 residues. V dropped 0 bases and J dropped 2 bases, with 11 bases sitting between them. Germline CDR1 is SGHDT and CDR2 is YYEEEE. The CDR3 DNA follows: TGTGCCAGCAGCTTGGTAAACGAGATAAACACTGAAGCTTTCTTT. It specifies CASSLVNEINTEAFF.

The V and J genes are TRBV29-1 and TRBJ2-3; no definite D call. CDR3 length: 14 amino acids. CDR1 and CDR2 from the germline V gene are SQVTM and ANQGSEA. Deletions cut 6 bases from V and 0 bases from J, with 13 bases between. For the CDR3, the DNA is TGCAGCGTCGCACCGAAGACAAGCACAGATACGCAGTATTTT. Its protein product is CSVAPKTSTDTQYF.

Notes on this clone: The likely explanation is a read error, given a far larger clone one base away. J is TRBJ2-2 and V is TRBV5-6; tentatively, D is TRBD1 (5 bases). V lost 4 bases and J lost 4, with 8 bases in between. CDR3 length: 13 residues. The germline CDR1 and CDR2 sequences are SGHDT and YYEEEE. CDR3 protein: CASSDSLTGELFF. For the CDR3, the DNA is TGTGCCAGCAGCGACAGTCTCACCGGGGAGCTGTTTTTT.

This rearrangement joins TRBV5-4 to TRBJ1-2; D uncertain. CDR1 is SGHNT and CDR2 is YYREEE in the germline V gene (reference sequence). The V and J ends lost 4 bases and 2 bases respectively, with 15 bases between them. CDR3 length equals 15 residues. The chain's CDR3 is CASSLLALGNYGYTF. CDR3 coding DNA: TGTGCCAGCAGCCTCTTGGCCCTTGGAAACTATGGCTACACCTTC.

The sample holds a few counts of this clone. The CDR3, as DNA: TGTGCCAGTAGTATTCTAGCGGGAAAAGACAATGAGCAGTTCTTC. Translated, it gives CASSILAGKDNEQFF. V gene TRBV19 combines with J gene TRBJ2-1; the match to TRBD2 covers 9 bases. This CDR3 is built from 15 residues. Trimming removed 3 bases from V and 5 bases from J; junction bases left unmatched: 5. From germline, CDR1 is LNHDA and CDR2 SQIVND (reference sequence).

The V and J genes are TRBV9 and TRBJ2-2; D remains ambiguous. Germline values: CDR1 SGDLS, CDR2 YYNGEE. Trimming removed 4 bases at V and 0 bases at J, with 7 bases between. This CDR3 has 14 amino acids. This chain's CDR3 is CASSPGSNTGELFF. For the CDR3, the DNA is TGTGCCAGCAGCCCAGGATCGAACACCGGGGAGCTGTTTTTT.

The chain couples TRBV7-9 to TRBJ2-1; D tentatively fits TRBD1 or TRBD2 (5 bases each). The germline V and J ends were trimmed by 5 bases and 7 bases, with 15 bases remaining between them. There are 14 residues in the CDR3. Germline CDR1 is SEHNR and CDR2 is FQNEAQ (reference sequence). CDR3 sequence: CASSTSLGPNEQFF. The CDR3 nucleotides are TGTGCCAGCAGCACATCATTGGGACCAAATGAGCAGTTCTTC.

This chain links TRBV10-2 with TRBJ1-1; the D is unclear. V shed 3 bases and J shed 2 bases, with 4 bases lying between them. Germline V gene lookup returns CDR1 WSHSY and CDR2 SAAADI. There are 12 residues in the CDR3. CDR3 nucleotide sequence: TGCGCCAGCAGTGATTTTAACACTGAAGCTTTCTTT. Translating it yields CASSDFNTEAFF.

This chain joins TRBV5-1 and TRBJ2-1; possibly TRBD1 for D (5 bases). This CDR3 region has 14 residues. CDR1 and CDR2 (germline): SGHRS, YFSETQ. The V end was cut by 1 base, the J end by 7 bases, with 12 bases between. The CDR3 region is CASSLSRGINEQFF. CDR3 nucleotides: TGCGCCAGCAGCTTGTCTAGGGGTATAAATGAGCAGTTCTTC.

This clone occurred once. The rearrangement links TRBV10-3 to TRBJ1-1, with TRBD1 matching 12 bases. Germline V gives CDR1 ENHRY, CDR2 SYGVKD. Trimming at V came to 2 bases and at J to 1 base, leaving 5 bases not matched to a gene. The CDR3 is 17 residues long. The CDR3 region has the DNA TGTGCCATCAGTGAGACGGGACAGGGGGCCAAGAACACTGAAGCTTTCTTT. Protein sequence: CAISETGQGAKNTEAFF.